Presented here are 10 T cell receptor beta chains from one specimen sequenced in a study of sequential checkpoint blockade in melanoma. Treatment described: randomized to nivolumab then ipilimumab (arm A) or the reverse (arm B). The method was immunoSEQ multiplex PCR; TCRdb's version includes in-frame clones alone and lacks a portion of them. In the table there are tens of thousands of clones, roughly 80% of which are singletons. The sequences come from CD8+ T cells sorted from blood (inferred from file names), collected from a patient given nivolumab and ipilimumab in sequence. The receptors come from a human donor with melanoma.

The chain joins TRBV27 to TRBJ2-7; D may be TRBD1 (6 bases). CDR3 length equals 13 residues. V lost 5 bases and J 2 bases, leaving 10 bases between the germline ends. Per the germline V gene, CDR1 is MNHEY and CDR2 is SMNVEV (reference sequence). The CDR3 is CASSPSGAYEQYF. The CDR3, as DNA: TGTGCCAGCAGTCCCTCAGGGGCCTACGAGCAGTACTTC.

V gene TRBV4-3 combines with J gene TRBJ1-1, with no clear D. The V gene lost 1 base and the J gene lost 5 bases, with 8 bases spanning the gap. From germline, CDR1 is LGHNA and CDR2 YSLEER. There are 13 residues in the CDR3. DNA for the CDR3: TGCGCCAGCAGCCAAGTTACGGGGACTGAAGCTTTCTTT. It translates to CASSQVTGTEAFF.

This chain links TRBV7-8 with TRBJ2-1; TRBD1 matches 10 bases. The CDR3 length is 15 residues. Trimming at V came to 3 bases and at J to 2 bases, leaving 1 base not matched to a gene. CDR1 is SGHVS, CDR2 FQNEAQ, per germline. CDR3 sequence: CASSLGQGPYNEQFF. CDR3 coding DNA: TGTGCCAGCAGCTTGGGACAGGGGCCCTACAATGAGCAGTTCTTC.

CDR3 bases: TGTGCCAGCAGTCCCGGGGTGGAGCAGTTCTTC. Translated, it gives CASSPGVEQFF. This chain uses TRBV27 with TRBJ2-1, with D possibly matching TRBD2 (5 bases). The CDR3 runs 11 residues. From germline, CDR1 is MNHEY and CDR2 SMNVEV (reference sequence). With 5 bases removed from V and 10 bases from J, the gap between germline ends came to 9 bases.

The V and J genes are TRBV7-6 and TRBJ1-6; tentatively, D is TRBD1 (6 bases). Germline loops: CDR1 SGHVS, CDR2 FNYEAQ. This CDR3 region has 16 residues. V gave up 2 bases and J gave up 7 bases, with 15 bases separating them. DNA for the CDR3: TGTGCCAGCAGCTTATTACTCACAGGGTACAATTCACCCCTCCACTTT. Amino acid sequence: CASSLLLTGYNSPLHF.

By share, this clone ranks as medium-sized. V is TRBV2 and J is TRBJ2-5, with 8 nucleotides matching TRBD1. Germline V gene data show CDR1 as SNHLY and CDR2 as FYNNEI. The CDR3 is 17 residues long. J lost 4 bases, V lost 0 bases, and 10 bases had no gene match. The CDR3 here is CASSEAAGQGHGETQYF. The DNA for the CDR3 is TGTGCCAGCAGTGAAGCCGCCGGACAGGGTCATGGAGAGACCCAGTACTTC.

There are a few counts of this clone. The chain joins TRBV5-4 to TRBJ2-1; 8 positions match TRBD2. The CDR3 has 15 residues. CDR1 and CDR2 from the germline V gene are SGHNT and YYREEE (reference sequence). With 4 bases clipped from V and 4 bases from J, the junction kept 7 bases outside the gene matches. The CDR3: CASSRGLAEYNEQFF. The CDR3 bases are TGTGCCAGCAGCCGCGGACTAGCAGAGTACAATGAGCAGTTCTTC.

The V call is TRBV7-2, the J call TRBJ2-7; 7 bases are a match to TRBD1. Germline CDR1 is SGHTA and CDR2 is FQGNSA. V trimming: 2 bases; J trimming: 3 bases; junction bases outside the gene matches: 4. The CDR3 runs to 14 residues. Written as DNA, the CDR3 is TGTGCCAGCAGCTTATACAGGGACAGCTACGAGCAGTACTTC. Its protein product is CASSLYRDSYEQYF. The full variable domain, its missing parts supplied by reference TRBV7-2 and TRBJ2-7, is GAGVSQSPSNKVTEKGKDVELRCDPISGHTALYWYRQSLGQGLEFLIYFQGNSAPDKSGLPSDRFSAERTGGSVSTLTIQRTQQEDSAVYLCASSLYRDSYEQYFGPGTRLTVT.

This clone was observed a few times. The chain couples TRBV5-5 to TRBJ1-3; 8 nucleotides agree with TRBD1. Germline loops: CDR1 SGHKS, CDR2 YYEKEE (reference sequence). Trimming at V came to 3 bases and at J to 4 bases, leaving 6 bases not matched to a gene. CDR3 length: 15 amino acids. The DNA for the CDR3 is TGTGCCAGCAGCTCGAACAGGGGGAAGGGAAACACCATATATTTT. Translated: CASSSNRGKGNTIYF.

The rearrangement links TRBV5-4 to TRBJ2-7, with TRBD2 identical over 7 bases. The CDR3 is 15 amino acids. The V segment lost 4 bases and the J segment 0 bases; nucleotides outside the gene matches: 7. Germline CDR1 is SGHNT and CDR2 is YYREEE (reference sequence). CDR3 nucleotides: TGTGCCAGCAGCATGGGGGACTATATCTCCTACGAGCAGTACTTC. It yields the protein CASSMGDYISYEQYF. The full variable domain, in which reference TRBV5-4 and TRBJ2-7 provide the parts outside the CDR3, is ETGVTQSPTHLIKTRGQQVTLRCSSQSGHNTVSWYQQALGQGPQFIFQYYREEENGRGNFPPRFSGLQFPNYSSELNVNALELDDSALYLCASSMGDYISYEQYFGPGTRLTVT.